This is a list of T cell receptor beta chains from one sample in a study of STAT3 mutations in large granular lymphocyte leukemia. TCRdb's table, derived via immunoSEQ multiplex PCR, lists solely in-frame clones and lacks some. This table holds some 10,000 clones, roughly 55% found once. Material for sequencing was peripheral blood mononuclear cells. The receptors were sampled from a boy between 10 and 17 years old with T-cell large granular lymphocyte leukemia. Some clones in this sample may be carry-over from other donors' samples. Both conserved end residues are part of each CDR3. A D gene is named only where the DNA matches it firmly. Only part of the rows carry a size: once, few, many, or a class if the clone is expanded.

TRBD1 | TRBJ1-5 | - | TRBV29-1 | TGCAGCGTGTTACGACAGGGGGTCGTTCAGCCCCAGCATTTT | CSVLRQGVVQPQHF
TRBD1 | TRBJ1-5 | few | TRBV28 | TGTGCCAGCAGTATACAGGGGAATAAGCCCCAGCATTTT | CASSIQGNKPQHF
TRBD1 | TRBJ2-7 | large | TRBV23-1 | TGCGCCAGCCCCCCGGGACAGGGACACGAGCAGTACTTC | CASPPGQGHEQYF
- | TRBJ2-3 | few | TRBV7-3 | TGTGCCAGCAGCCAGACTAGAGTCACAGATACGCAGTATTTT | CASSQTRVTDTQYF
- | TRBJ1-2 | - | TRBV5-6 | TGTGCCAGCAGCCCTGAAGGGCTCCCGGGTGGCTACACCTTC | CASSPEGLPGGYTF
TRBD2 | TRBJ2-7 | - | TRBV18 | TGTGCCAGCTCACCATGGGGGAGGGCCTACGAGCAGTACTTC | CASSPWGRAYEQYF
- | TRBJ2-3 | - | TRBV28 | TGTGCCAGCAGAAAAGGGGGCACAGATACGCAGTATTTT | CASRKGGTDTQYF
- | TRBJ2-5 | few | TRBV13 | TGTGCCAGCAGCTTAGGCCAAGCGGCGGAGACCCAGTACTTC | CASSLGQAAETQYF
- | TRBJ1-6 | few | TRBV19 | TGTGCCAGTAGTGCCGGATTAAATAATTCACCCCTCCACTTT | CASSAGLNNSPLHF
TRBD1 | TRBJ1-2 | - | TRBV30 | TGTGCCTGGAGTGAGAAGTCGGGACAGGCGAGAAACTATGGCTACACCTTC | CAWSEKSGQARNYGYTF
TRBD2 | TRBJ2-7 | - | TRBV5-1 | TGCGCCAGCAAAGTAGCGGGAGGGGCCTACGGGCAGTACTTC | CASKVAGGAYGQYF
- | TRBJ2-1 | - | TRBV5-6 | TGTGCCAGCAGCTTATTCTACAGACCTCTCTACAATGAGCAGTTCTTC | CASSLFYRPLYNEQFF
- | TRBJ1-5 | few | TRBV10-2 | TGCGCCAGCAGTGATATAAACGGGGGGAATCAGCCCCAGCATTTT | CASSDINGGNQPQHF
TRBD1 | TRBJ1-6 | - | TRBV6-5 | TGTGCCAGCAGTGGACAGGTGGGTTCACCCCTCCACTTT | CASSGQVGSPLHF
TRBD2 | TRBJ2-1 | - | TRBV30 | TGTGCCTGGAGTCCCTTAGCGGGACCAGTATACAATGAGCAGTTCTTC | CAWSPLAGPVYNEQFF
TRBD1 | TRBJ2-7 | - | TRBV19 | TGTGCCAGTAGTTACAGGGGGCGGTACGAGCAGTACTTC | CASSYRGRYEQYF
- | TRBJ2-1 | - | TRBV7-8 | TGTGCCAGCAGCCCGAAGGTCGGGTATGTTGAGCAGTTCTTC | CASSPKVGYVEQFF
- | TRBJ2-7 | - | TRBV19 | TGTGCCAGTAGTATTAAACGGTACGAGCAGTACTTC | CASSIKRYEQYF
- | TRBJ2-7 | - | TRBV15 | TGTGCCACCAGCAGAGAGCGGGTGGAACCCTCCTACGAGCAGTACTTC | CATSRERVEPSYEQYF
TRBD2 | TRBJ2-7 | - | TRBV2 | TGTGCCAGCAGCGCCGGGCGGGGGACCTACGAGCAGTACTTC | CASSAGRGTYEQYF